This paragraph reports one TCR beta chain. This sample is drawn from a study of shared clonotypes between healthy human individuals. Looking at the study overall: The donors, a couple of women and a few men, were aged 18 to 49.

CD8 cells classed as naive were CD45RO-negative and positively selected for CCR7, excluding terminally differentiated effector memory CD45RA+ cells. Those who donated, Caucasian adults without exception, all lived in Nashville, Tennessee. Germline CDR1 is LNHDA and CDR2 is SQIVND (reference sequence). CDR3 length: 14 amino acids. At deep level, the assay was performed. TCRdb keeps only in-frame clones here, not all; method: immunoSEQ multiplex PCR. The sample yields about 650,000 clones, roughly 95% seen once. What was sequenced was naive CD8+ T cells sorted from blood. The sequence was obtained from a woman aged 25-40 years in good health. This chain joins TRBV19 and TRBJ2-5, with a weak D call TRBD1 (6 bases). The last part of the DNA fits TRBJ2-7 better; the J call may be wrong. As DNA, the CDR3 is TGTGCCAGTCAGGACAGCTGGGGTATCTACGAGCAGTACTTC. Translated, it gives CASQDSWGIYEQYF.